This T cell receptor (beta chain) was recovered during a study of T-cell memory formation after mild COVID-19. Overall study: TCR clusters mostly belonged to single donors.

Constant-segment-primed 5'RACE gave TCR alpha and TCR beta cDNA libraries with sample barcodes and UMIs. In TCRdb, the 5' RACE reads were re-called with MiXCR into one record per CDR3 protein. The sample lists about 450,000 distinct CDR3 sequences, around 22% occurring once. This clonotype was obtained from an adult woman who had mild COVID-19 (a few samples of this study predate the infection). Cell type and time point are not known. Sequenced: PBMCs or a T cell subset sorted from them (not recorded which).

The chain's CDR3 is CASSYSKGGTGFTGELFF. In nucleotides, the CDR3 is TGTGCCAGCAGTTACTCGAAAGGAGGGACAGGGTTTACCGGGGAGCTGTTTTTT. The chain uses TRBV6-2 or TRBV6-3 and TRBJ2-2, with 9 bases fitting TRBD1. The CDR3 has 18 amino acids. Trimming took 0 bases from V and 5 from J; bases not matched to a gene: 10. Germline CDR1 reads MNHEY; CDR2 reads SVGEGT.